The source of this TCR beta chain is a study of shared clonotypes between healthy human individuals. Turning to the study itself: Three plates were used per donor for CD4 naive, three for CD4 memory, two for CD8 naive and one for CD8 memory. Study-level findings and limits: Collection of samples was limited to blood; tissue repertoires likely differ.

V was cut by 6 bases and J by 3 bases, with 18 bases left in between. The CDR3 loop spans 15 amino acids. Germline CDR1 is PRHDT and CDR2 is FYEKMQ (reference sequence). Of note for this clone: No antigen is known for it.

Method: immunoSEQ multiplex PCR; TCRdb's copy keeps in-frame clones and lacks some. The sample consists of about 2.3 million clones, roughly 93% of them appearing once. The chain carries TRBV13 and TRBJ2-7, with D tentatively TRBD1 (6 bases). The origin of this receptor is a young man in good health. Some clones in this sample may be carry-over from other donors' samples. The source material was naive CD4+ T cells from PBMCs. This sample's subset: CD45RA+ positively selected. The CDR3 region has the DNA TGTGCCAGCAGTCACGGACAGAGAAGAGTCTACGAGCAGTACTTC. Its translation is CASSHGQRRVYEQYF.